This paragraph covers one T cell receptor beta chain sequence. The V segment lost 3 bases and the J segment 5 bases; nucleotides outside the gene matches: 15. CDR3 size: 17 residues. The V gene's germline CDR1 is LGHDT and CDR2 YNNKEL (reference sequence). Authors' data handling: Estimation of nucleated cell counts relied on the amplification of reference gene primers. Sequencing was performed with immunoSEQ multiplex PCR; in TCRdb, only in-frame clones are kept and a portion is missing. The DNA was the basis for D and trimming; V, J and clone size are from that table. The table includes 20,000 to 25,000 clones, approximately 83% detected once. These data are taken from a study of blood T cell repertoires in COVID-19.

Source material: peripheral blood. The chain has TRBV3-1 (or the pseudogene TRBV3-2) and TRBJ2-5, with TRBD2 matching over 7 bases. This receptor was identified in a man between 65 and 85 years old with acute or convalescent COVID-19. DNA for the CDR3: TGTGCCAGCAGCCACGATTCAAGACGGGGGGATGGGGAGACCCAGTACTTC. Protein: CASSHDSRRGDGETQYF.